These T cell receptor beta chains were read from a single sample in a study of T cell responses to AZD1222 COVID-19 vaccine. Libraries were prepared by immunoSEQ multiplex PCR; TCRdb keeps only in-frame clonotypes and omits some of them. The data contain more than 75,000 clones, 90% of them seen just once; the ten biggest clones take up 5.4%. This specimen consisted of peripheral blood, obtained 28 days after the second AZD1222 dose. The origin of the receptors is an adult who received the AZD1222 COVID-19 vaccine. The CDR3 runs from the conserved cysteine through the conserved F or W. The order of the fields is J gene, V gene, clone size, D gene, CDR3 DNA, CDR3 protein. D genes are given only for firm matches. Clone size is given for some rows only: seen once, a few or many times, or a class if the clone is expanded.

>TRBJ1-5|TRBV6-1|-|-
TGTGCCAGCAGTGAAGTTCCCGGGGGTGGGGGTTCGAATCAGCCCCAGCATTTT
CASSEVPGGGGSNQPQHF
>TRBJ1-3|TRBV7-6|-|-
TGTGCCAGCAGCCCGGGGGGAGGGGCTGGAAACACCATATATTTT
CASSPGGGAGNTIYF
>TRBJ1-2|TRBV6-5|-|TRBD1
TGTGCCAGCAGTTACTCGAGGACAGGGGGAGGCTATGGCTACACCTTC
CASSYSRTGGGYGYTF
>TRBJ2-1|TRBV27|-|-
TGTGCCAGCAGAGCTGACAGGCTCGACTACAATGAGCAGTTCTTC
CASRADRLDYNEQFF
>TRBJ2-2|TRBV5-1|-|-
TGCGCCAGCAGCTCCATTAGGTCGGCCACCGGGGAGCTGTTTTTT
CASSSIRSATGELFF
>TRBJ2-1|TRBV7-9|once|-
TGTGCCAGCAGCTTAGGGTCGGGGGCGATACACAATGAGCAGTTCTTC
CASSLGSGAIHNEQFF
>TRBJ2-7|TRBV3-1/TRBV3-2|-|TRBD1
TGTGCCAGCAGCGGGCAGGGGGCGGGCGAGCAGTACTTC
CASSGQGAGEQYF
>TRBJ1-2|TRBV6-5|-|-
TGTGCCAGCAGTTACTCTGGAGGGGCGGGTAAAGGCTACACCTTC
CASSYSGGAGKGYTF
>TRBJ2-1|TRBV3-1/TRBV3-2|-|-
TGTGCCAGCAGCCCCACCCGGGGACTCAAAGGGAATGAGCAGTTCTTC
CASSPTRGLKGNEQFF
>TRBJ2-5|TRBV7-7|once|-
TGTGCTAGCAGCTTAGGTCACAGCGGGGAGACCCAGTACTTC
CASSLGHSGETQYF
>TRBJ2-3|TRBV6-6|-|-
TGTGCCAGCAGTTGGTTCGGACCCACAGATACGCAGTATTTT
CASSWFGPTDTQYF
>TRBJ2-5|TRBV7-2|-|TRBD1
TGTGCCAGCAGCCCCAACCCCACAGGGGGCGCGAAGACCCAGTACTTC
CASSPNPTGGAKTQYF
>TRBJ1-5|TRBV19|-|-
TGTGCCAGTACCATCAACCAGGGGTATAGCAATCAGCCCCAGCATTTT
CASTINQGYSNQPQHF
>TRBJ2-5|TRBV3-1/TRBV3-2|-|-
TGTGCCAGCAGCCAAGGAGTAGGCAGAGAGACCCAGTACTTC
CASSQGVGRETQYF
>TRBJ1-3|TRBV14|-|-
TGTGCCAGCAGCCGAGGGCAAGCGCCGGGAAACACCATATATTTT
CASSRGQAPGNTIYF
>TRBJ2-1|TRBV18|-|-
TGTGCCAGCTCACCGGAGAGGAATGAGCAGTTCTTC
CASSPERNEQFF
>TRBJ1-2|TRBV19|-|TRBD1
TGTGCCAGTAGTGCCTGGGACAGGGAAAACTATGGCTACACCTTC
CASSAWDRENYGYTF
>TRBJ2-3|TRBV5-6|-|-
TGTGCCAGCAGCTTGGACCGGAGAGATACGCAGTATTTT
CASSLDRRDTQYF
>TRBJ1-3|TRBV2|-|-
TGTGCCAGCAGGGCAGGGGCCTTCTCTGGAAACACCATATATTTT
CASRAGAFSGNTIYF
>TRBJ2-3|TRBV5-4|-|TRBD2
TGTGCCAGCAGCGCCGGCCGTACTAGCGGGGAGGCAGATACGCAGTATTTT
CASSAGRTSGEADTQYF
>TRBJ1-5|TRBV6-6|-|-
TGTGCCAGCAGTTTCCCGGGGGTGGTTGATCAGCCCCAGCATTTT
CASSFPGVVDQPQHF
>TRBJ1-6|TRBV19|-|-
TGTGCCAGTAGTATAACAGGGCCTACGGATTCACCCCTCCACTTT
CASSITGPTDSPLHF
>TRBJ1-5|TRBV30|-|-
TGTGCCTGGTCTTTGACAAGCAATCAGCCCCAGCATTTT
CAWSLTSNQPQHF
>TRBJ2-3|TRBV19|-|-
TGTGCCAGTAGAATGGGGGGGGCCCTAGATACGCAGTATTTT
CASRMGGALDTQYF
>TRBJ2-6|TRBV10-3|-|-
TGTGCCATCAGAACTGGGGCCAACGTCCTGACTTTC
CAIRTGANVLTF
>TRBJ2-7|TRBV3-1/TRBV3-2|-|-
TGTGCCAGCAGCCAAGAGCGACTGTATACCTACGAGCAGTACTTC
CASSQERLYTYEQYF
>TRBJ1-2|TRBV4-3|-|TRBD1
TGCGCCAGCAGCCAAGACCCGGGGACAGCCATCTATGGCTACACCTTC
CASSQDPGTAIYGYTF
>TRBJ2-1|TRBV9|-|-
TGTGCCAGCAGCGTACTAAGTAGCGGTCGGAGTGAGCAGTTCTTC
CASSVLSSGRSEQFF
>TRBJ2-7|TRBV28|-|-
TGTGCCAGCAGTTTATCGGCTGGAGGGTCCTACGAGCAGTACTTC
CASSLSAGGSYEQYF
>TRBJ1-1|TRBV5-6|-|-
TGTGCCAGCAGCTTGACTGGTCCAAACACTGAAGCTTTCTTT
CASSLTGPNTEAFF
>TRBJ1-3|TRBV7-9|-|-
TGTGCCAGCAGCCGATCTTGGGGCGCCGGCTCTGGAAACACCATATATTTT
CASSRSWGAGSGNTIYF
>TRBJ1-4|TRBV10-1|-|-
TGCGCCAGCAGTGAGTCTGGGTCTGGTGAAAAACTGTTTTTT
CASSESGSGEKLFF
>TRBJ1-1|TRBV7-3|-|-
TGTGCCAGCAGCTTAACTGTGAACACTGAAGCTTTCTTT
CASSLTVNTEAFF
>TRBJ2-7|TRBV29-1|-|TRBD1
TGCAGCGTTGAAGGGGACAGCTACGAGCAGTACTTC
CSVEGDSYEQYF
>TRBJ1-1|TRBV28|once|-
TGTGCCAGCAGTTTATCCCCAGTGAATGGGGCTCGAACTGAAGCTTTCTTT
CASSLSPVNGARTEAFF
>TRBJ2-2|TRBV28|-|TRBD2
TGTGCCAGCAGTCTCATTAGTCGGACTAGCGGGGGGGCCACCGGGGAGCTGTTTTTT
CASSLISRTSGGATGELFF
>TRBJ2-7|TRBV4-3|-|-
TGCGCCAGCAGCCAAGGGGTTACATTGACCTACGAGCAGTACTTC
CASSQGVTLTYEQYF
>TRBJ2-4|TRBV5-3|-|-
TGTGCCAGAAGCTTGGAGGAGGCCGACGGGGTCGAAGCCAAAAACATTCAGTACTTC
CARSLEEADGVEAKNIQYF
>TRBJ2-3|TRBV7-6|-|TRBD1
TGTGCCAGCAGCCACAGGGGGGCTAGCACAGATACGCAGTATTTT
CASSHRGASTDTQYF
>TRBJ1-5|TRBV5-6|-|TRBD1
TGTGCCAGCAGCGCGGACAGGAGCAATCAGCCCCAGCATTTT
CASSADRSNQPQHF
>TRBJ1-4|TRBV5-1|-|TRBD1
TGCGCCAGCAGCTTGGCCACAGGACAGGGGTATGAAAAACTGTTTTTT
CASSLATGQGYEKLFF
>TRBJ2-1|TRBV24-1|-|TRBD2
TGTGCCACCAGTGATGCCCCAGGCGGGGGGCGTAATGAGCAGTTCTTC
CATSDAPGGGRNEQFF
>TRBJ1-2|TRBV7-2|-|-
TGTGCCAGCAGCGACGGAGGGCCTAACTATGGCTACACCTTC
CASSDGGPNYGYTF
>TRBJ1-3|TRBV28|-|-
TGTGCCAGCAATTCCGAAAGGCGGGGGGTCAGAAACACCATATATTTT
CASNSERRGVRNTIYF
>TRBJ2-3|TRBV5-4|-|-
TGTGCCAGCAGCAGGGGGAGTGGGGATACGCAGTATTTT
CASSRGSGDTQYF
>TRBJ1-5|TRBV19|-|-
TGTGCCAGTAGTATCGCCAGCTATCAAAATCAGCCCCAGCATTTT
CASSIASYQNQPQHF
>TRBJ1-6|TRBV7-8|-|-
TGTGCCAGCAGCAGGGGCCTCCCGAATTCACCCCTCCACTTT
CASSRGLPNSPLHF
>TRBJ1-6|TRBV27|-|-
TGTGCCAGCAGGTCTCCAGGGGTTCCTAATTCACCCCTCCACTTT
CASRSPGVPNSPLHF
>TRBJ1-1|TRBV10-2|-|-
TGCGCCAGCAGTGATGGGTCTTCCGGCACTGAAGCTTTCTTT
CASSDGSSGTEAFF
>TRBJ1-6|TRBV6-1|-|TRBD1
TGTGCCAGCAGTGAATCGGAGGGACAGGGTTCACCCCTCCACTTT
CASSESEGQGSPLHF
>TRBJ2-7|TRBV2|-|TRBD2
TGTGCCAGCAGGAGCGGGGGCTACGAGCAGTACTTC
CASRSGGYEQYF
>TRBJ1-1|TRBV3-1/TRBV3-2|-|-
TGTGCCAGCAGCCAGTGGCGGGCGCGGGACACTGAAGCTTTCTTT
CASSQWRARDTEAFF
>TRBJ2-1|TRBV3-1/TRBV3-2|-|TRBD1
TGTGCCAGCACCAGACAGGGGTTTCTTTTCAATGAGCAGTTCTTC
CASTRQGFLFNEQFF
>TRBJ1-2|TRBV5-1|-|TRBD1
TGCGCCAGCAGCTACCAAGGGGACAGGAATCAAGGCTACACCTTC
CASSYQGDRNQGYTF
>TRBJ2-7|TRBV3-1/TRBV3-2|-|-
TGTGCCAGCAGCACATGGGGATCCTACGAGCAGTACTTC
CASSTWGSYEQYF